The 15 T cell receptor beta chains below all came from one sample that was sequenced in a study of cytomegalovirus exposure and HLA in healthy donors. Amplification used 60 Vbeta primers and 13 Jbeta primers. Profiling relied on immunoSEQ multiplex PCR, and the TCRdb table lists in-frame clones only, not all of them. Of 160,000 or so clones in the sample, roughly 79% were seen once. The sample comprised PBMCs. The receptors shown here come from a young man in good health and CMV-seronegative.

The chain employs TRBV18 and TRBJ1-6; D is possibly TRBD1 (5 bases). Germline CDR1 is KGHSH and CDR2 is LQKENI. Trimming left V 6 bases short and J 8 bases short, with 8 bases between. This CDR3 has 12 residues. CDR3 amino acids: CASSGRDSPLHF. CDR3 in DNA: TGTGCCAGCTCGGGCAGGGATTCACCCCTCCACTTT.

The chain recombines TRBV19 with TRBJ2-5; D may be TRBD2 (6 bases). The CDR3 is 14 amino acids. Trimming shortened V by 6 bases and J by 5 bases, and 16 bases separated the two germline ends. Germline CDR1 LNHDA, CDR2 SQIVND (reference sequence). The CDR3 region has the DNA TGTGCCAGTAGGGCGGGACTCACGACGGAGACCCAGTACTTC. Translation gives CASRAGLTTETQYF. The variable domain in full, with the rest retrieved from reference TRBV19 and TRBJ2-5, is DGGITQSPKYLFRKEGQNVTLSCEQNLNHDAMYWYRQDPGQGLRLIYYSQIVNDFQKGDIAEGYSVSREKKESFPLTVTSAQKNPTAFYLCASRAGLTTETQYFGPGTRLLVL.

The chain recombines TRBV11-2 with TRBJ1-1; D is unresolved. The CDR3 has 13 amino acids. The V gene's germline CDR1 is SGHAT and CDR2 FQNNGV. V was trimmed by 1 base and J by 0 bases, leaving 3 bases between them. DNA of the CDR3: TGTGCCAGCAGCTTAGCCATGAACACTGAAGCTTTCTTT. This codes for CASSLAMNTEAFF.

The V and J genes are TRBV28 and TRBJ2-3; D might be TRBD2 (6 bases). Trimming removed 8 bases at V and 4 bases at J, with 13 bases between. Per the germline V gene, CDR1 is MDHEN and CDR2 is SYDVKM. The CDR3 has 13 residues. The CDR3 DNA reads TGTGCCAGCGTCCCGGGAGCGCCAGATACGCAGTATTTT. This encodes CASVPGAPDTQYF. Variable domain in full (rest from reference TRBV28 and TRBJ2-3): DVKVTQSSRYLVKRTGEKVFLECVQDMDHENMFWYRQDPGLGLRLIYFSYDVKMKEKGDIPEGYSVSREKKERFSLILESASTNQTSMYLCASVPGAPDTQYFGPGTRLTVL.

This chain joins TRBV28 and TRBJ2-1, with 11 bases aligning to TRBD2. After removal of 2 bases from V and 7 bases from J, the junction contained 10 bases not matched to a gene. The CDR3 consists of 17 residues. CDR1 MDHEN and CDR2 SYDVKM come from the germline V gene. The chain's CDR3 is CASSLVGVLAGENEQFF. For the CDR3, the DNA is TGTGCCAGCAGTTTAGTCGGTGTACTAGCGGGAGAAAATGAGCAGTTCTTC.

The V gene is TRBV29-1, the J gene TRBJ1-6, with 11 bases fitting TRBD1. The CDR3 runs 14 residues. V dropped 6 bases and J dropped 9; count of bases not matched to a gene: 7. Germline CDR1 is SQVTM and CDR2 is ANQGSEA. CDR3 coding DNA: TGCAGCGTGCCTCCGGGACAGGGGGGTTCACCCCTCCACTTT. Its protein product is CSVPPGQGGSPLHF.

The chain uses TRBV2 and TRBJ1-4; TRBD1 agrees at 10 bases. In germline, CDR1 is SNHLY, CDR2 FYNNEI. The length of the CDR3 is 12 residues. Trimming took 8 bases from V and 8 from J; bases not matched to a gene: 2. The CDR3 region has the DNA TGTGCCAGCCGACAGGGGGCGGAAAAACTGTTTTTT. The encoded protein is CASRQGAEKLFF.

V and J are TRBV23-1 and TRBJ2-7; TRBD2 might be the D (6 bases). TRBV23-1 is treated as an ORF (open reading frame) with a function not yet certain. The CDR3 contains 13 residues. V was trimmed by 10 bases and J by 4 bases, leaving 17 bases between them. The CDR3 bases are TGCGCCACGCGTGGGGGGTCCAGTTACGAGCAGTACTTC. It specifies CATRGGSSYEQYF.

The chain has TRBV7-3 and TRBJ2-7, with D unclear. The CDR3 consists of 13 residues. Trimming cost V 5 bases and J 0 bases, with 8 bases left between them. Looked up from germline, CDR1 is SGHTA and CDR2 is FQGTGA. In nucleotides, the CDR3 is TGTGCCAGCAGCGAGGAGCACTCCTACGAGCAGTACTTC. As protein: CASSEEHSYEQYF.

V is TRBV14 and J is TRBJ2-3; D is possibly TRBD1 (6 bases). Germline V lookup: CDR1 SGHDN, CDR2 FVKESK. The CDR3 sequence is 15 residues long. Trimming shortened V by 1 base and J by 0 bases, and 8 bases separated the two germline ends. The CDR3, as DNA: TGTGCCAGCAGCCAAGGGGACACCAGCACAGATACGCAGTATTTT. Translation gives CASSQGDTSTDTQYF.

V usage is TRBV7-3 and J usage is TRBJ2-7, with 7 bases fitting TRBD1. The CDR3 extends over 14 amino acids. J gave up 4 bases and V 5 bases, and 8 bases lay outside the gene matches. Germline V lookup: CDR1 SGHTA, CDR2 FQGTGA. The CDR3 is CASSPDRTAYEQYF. The DNA for the CDR3 is TGTGCCAGCAGCCCGGACAGGACGGCATACGAGCAGTACTTC.

This chain connects TRBV5-6 to TRBJ1-6, with D hard to call. V lost 4 bases and J 13 bases, leaving 21 bases between the germline ends. CDR1 and CDR2 (germline): SGHDT, YYEEEE. CDR3 length: 15 amino acids. CDR3 nucleotide sequence: TGTGCCAGCAGCGGAGAGGGCAGTCACGGGTCTCCCCTCCACTTT. Amino acids: CASSGEGSHGSPLHF.

The chain combines TRBV18 with TRBJ1-2, with TRBD1 matching 7 bases. Germline lookup yields CDR1 KGHSH and CDR2 LQKENI. V lost 4 bases to trimming and J lost 4 bases; unmatched junction nucleotides: 3. The length of the CDR3 is 13 residues. The CDR3 DNA is TGTGCCAGCTCACAGGGACAGAGCTATGGCTACACCTTC. Amino acids: CASSQGQSYGYTF.

This clone was seen a few times. The rearrangement uses TRBV5-1 and TRBJ2-6; tentative D call: TRBD2 (6 bases). The germline CDR1 and CDR2 sequences are SGHRS and YFSETQ. The CDR3 has 15 amino acids. V was shortened by 4 bases and J by 2 bases, with 10 bases between the two germline ends. CDR3 sequence reads: CASSLPGAGANVLTF. For the CDR3, the DNA is TGCGCCAGCAGCCTTCCGGGGGCTGGGGCCAACGTCCTGACTTTC.

This chain links TRBV5-1 with TRBJ2-7; D may be TRBD2 (6 bases). This CDR3 is built from 13 residues. V was shortened by 3 bases and J by 3 bases, with 10 bases between the two germline ends. Per the germline V gene, CDR1 is SGHRS and CDR2 is YFSETQ. The CDR3 loop is CASSWGEGYEQYF. DNA of the CDR3: TGCGCCAGCAGCTGGGGGGAAGGCTACGAGCAGTACTTC. The entire variable domain, with the rest obtained from reference TRBV5-1 and TRBJ2-7, is as follows: KAGVTQTPRYLIKTRGQQVTLSCSPISGHRSVSWYQQTPGQGLQFLFEYFSETQRNKGNFPGRFSGRQFSNSRSEMNVSTLELGDSALYLCASSWGEGYEQYFGPGTRLTVT.